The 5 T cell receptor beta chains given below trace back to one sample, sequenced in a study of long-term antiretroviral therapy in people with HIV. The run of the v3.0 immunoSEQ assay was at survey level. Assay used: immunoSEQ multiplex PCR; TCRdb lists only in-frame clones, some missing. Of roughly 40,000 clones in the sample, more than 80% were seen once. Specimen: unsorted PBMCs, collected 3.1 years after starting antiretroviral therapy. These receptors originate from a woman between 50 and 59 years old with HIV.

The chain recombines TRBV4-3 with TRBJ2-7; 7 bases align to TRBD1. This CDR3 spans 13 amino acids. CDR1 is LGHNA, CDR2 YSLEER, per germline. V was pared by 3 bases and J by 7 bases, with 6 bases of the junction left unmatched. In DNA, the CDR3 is TGCGCCAGCAGCCAGACAGGGTCCGGGGAGCAGTACTTC. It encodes CASSQTGSGEQYF.

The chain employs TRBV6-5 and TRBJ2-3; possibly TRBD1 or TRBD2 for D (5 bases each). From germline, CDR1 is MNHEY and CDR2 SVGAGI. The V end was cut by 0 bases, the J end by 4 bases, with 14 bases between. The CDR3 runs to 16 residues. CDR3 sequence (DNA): TGTGCCAGCAGTTACTCGGGCCGGGGCCCCCCAGATACGCAGTATTTT. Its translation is CASSYSGRGPPDTQYF.

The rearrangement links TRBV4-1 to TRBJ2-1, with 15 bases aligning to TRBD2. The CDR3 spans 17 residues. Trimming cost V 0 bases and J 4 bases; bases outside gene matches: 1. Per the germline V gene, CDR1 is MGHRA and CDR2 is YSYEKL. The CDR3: CASSQEGLAGGYNEQFF. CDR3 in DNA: TGCGCCAGCAGCCAAGAAGGACTAGCGGGGGGGTACAATGAGCAGTTCTTC.

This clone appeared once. This CDR3 reads CASSVGSWAGDRYGYTF. The DNA of the CDR3 is TGTGCCAGCAGCGTAGGGTCTTGGGCAGGGGACCGCTATGGCTACACCTTC. The rearrangement links TRBV9 to TRBJ1-2; TRBD1 is a possible D gene (6 bases). CDR3 size: 17 residues. The germline gives CDR1 SGDLS, CDR2 YYNGEE. Trimming took off 0 bases at V and 4 bases at J, with 19 bases between the two ends. Full variable domain (remainder filled in from reference TRBV9 and TRBJ1-2): DSGVTQTPKHLITATGQRVTLRCSPRSGDLSVYWYQQSLDQGLQFLIQYYNGEERAKGNILERFSAQQFPDLHSELNLSSLELGDSALYFCASSVGSWAGDRYGYTFGSGTRLTVV.

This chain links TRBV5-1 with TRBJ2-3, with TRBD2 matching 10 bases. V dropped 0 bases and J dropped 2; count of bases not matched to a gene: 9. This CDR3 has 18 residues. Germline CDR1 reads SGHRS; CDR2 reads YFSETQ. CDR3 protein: CASSLVPSGGLFTDTQYF. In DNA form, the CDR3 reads TGCGCCAGCAGCTTGGTGCCTAGCGGGGGTCTTTTCACAGATACGCAGTATTTT.